This T cell receptor beta chain is drawn from a study of naive and memory T cell subsets. Study findings and constraints: Naive repertoires, especially CD8, held a few larger clonotypes, possibly memory cells re-expressing CD45RA. Over 95% of naive TCR sequences appeared only once, unlike memory subsets.

An equimolar mix of two oligonucleotides served as the beta constant-region primer for TRBC1 and TRBC2. Ligated cDNA was amplified by four rounds of PCR with nested alpha and beta constant-region primers and SP2. In TCRdb, the UMI-ligation and nested PCR reads were re-called with MiXCR into one record per CDR3 protein. This table has over 130,000 distinct CDR3 sequences, about 20% appearing once. This clonotype has a handful of counts. Its specificity is unknown. Germline CDR1 and CDR2: SQVTM and ANQGSEA. The V segment lost 6 bases and the J segment 2 bases; nucleotides outside the gene matches: 5. The CDR3 sequence is 13 residues long.

The sequenced sample consisted of naive CD8+ T cells from blood. This rearrangement joins TRBV29-1 to TRBJ2-3; 7 bases match TRBD2. The receptor was isolated from a human donor in good health. The CDR3 sequence is CSVIAGPTDTQYF. In nucleotides, the CDR3 is TGCAGCGTGATAGCGGGCCCCACAGATACGCAGTATTTT.